The T cell receptor (beta chain) described here comes from a study of T cell responses to AZD1222 COVID-19 vaccine. To note about this clone: The sample carries other DNA sequences with the same CDR3.

Only in-frame clones appear in the TCRdb table, and some are missing; sequencing was by immunoSEQ multiplex PCR. The sample consists of 130,000 to 150,000 clones, more than 70% of them appearing once. Source: peripheral blood, taken 28 days after the second AZD1222 dose. The source is an adult who received the AZD1222 COVID-19 vaccine.

CDR3 nucleotide sequence: TGTGCCAGCAGCTTATCCCAGACGGGGGATAAGTACTTC. It translates to CASSLSQTGDKYF. The gene calls are TRBV7-9 and TRBJ2-7; D perhaps matches TRBD2 (6 bases). V was trimmed by 2 bases and J by 11 bases, leaving 16 bases between them. The CDR3 is 13 residues long. Germline V lookup: CDR1 SEHNR, CDR2 FQNEAQ (reference sequence).